The 18 T cell receptor beta chains presented below share a single source sample, sequenced in a study of response to subunit inactivated influenza vaccine. TCRdb recomputed calls from the RT-PCR reads with MiXCR, one row per CDR3 protein. The top ten hold under 13% of the sample, which has about 780,000 distinct CDR3 sequences, approximately 17% seen once. Sequencing used PBMCs from blood, obtained around 5 days after vaccination. These receptors originate from a man between 50 and 59 years old who received an inactivated influenza vaccine.

There are many counts of this clonotype. V is TRBV2 and J is TRBJ2-2, with TRBD2 matching over 12 bases. Germline values: CDR1 SNHLY, CDR2 FYNNEI. This CDR3 contains 18 residues. V trimming: 6 bases; J trimming: 1 base; junction bases outside the gene matches: 9. The CDR3, as DNA: TGTGCCAGCAGCAAAACCAGGACTAGCGGGATGAACACCGGGGAGCTGTTTTTT. The encoded protein is CASSKTRTSGMNTGELFF.

The CDR3 protein is CSAVQGRNYGYTF. The CDR3 DNA is TGCAGTGCTGTACAGGGCCGAAACTATGGCTACACCTTC. This sequence joins TRBV20-1 and TRBJ1-2; a possible D gene is TRBD1 (6 bases). The CDR3 runs 13 residues. From germline, CDR1 is DFQATT and CDR2 SNEGSKA (reference sequence). V lost 5 bases to trimming and J lost 2 bases, with 12 bases between them.

CDR3: CASSSAGGRDTEAFF. As DNA, the CDR3 is TGTGCCAGCAGCTCGGCAGGGGGCAGGGACACTGAAGCTTTCTTT. This chain links TRBV6-1 with TRBJ1-1, with 8 bases that match TRBD1. The CDR3 runs to 15 residues. CDR1 and CDR2 (germline): MNHNS, SASEGT. V lost 6 bases and J lost 3; bases outside the gene matches: 9.

This clonotype was picked up a small number of times. This chain joins TRBV20-1 and TRBJ1-5; a possible D gene is TRBD1 (5 bases). The V gene's germline CDR1 is DFQATT and CDR2 SNEGSKA (reference sequence). V was cut by 5 bases and J by 3 bases, with 14 bases left in between. The CDR3 sequence is 14 residues long. CDR3 sequence reads: CSASLGGNNQPQHF. CDR3 nucleotides: TGCAGTGCTTCGCTCGGGGGTAACAATCAGCCCCAGCATTTT.

This clonotype was found a few times. The chain has TRBV5-6 and TRBJ1-6; no reliable D call. The germline V gene has CDR1 SGHDT and CDR2 YYEEEE. Trimming took 4 bases from V and 4 from J, leaving 18 bases between them. The CDR3 is made up of 17 amino acids. The CDR3 region has the DNA TGTGCCAGCAGCCCCGCCTTTCAAAACCGATATAATTCACCCCTCCACTTT. This codes for CASSPAFQNRYNSPLHF.

This clonotype was detected a few times. V is TRBV5-1 and J is TRBJ2-3; D perhaps matches TRBD2 (5 bases). Germline V gene sequence: CDR1 SGHRS, CDR2 YFSETQ. The V end lost 4 bases, the J end lost 4 bases, and 10 bases lay between the germline ends. The CDR3 consists of 13 residues. The CDR3 region is CASSHRESDTQYF. CDR3 DNA sequence: TGCGCCAGCAGCCACCGGGAATCAGATACGCAGTATTTT.

This chain connects TRBV20-1 to TRBJ1-1; D unclear. V lost 6 bases and J 4 bases, leaving 12 bases between the germline ends. Germline V gives CDR1 DFQATT, CDR2 SNEGSKA (reference sequence). The CDR3 length is 12 residues. The DNA of the CDR3 is TGCAGTGCACCTCCTAGAGGCACTGAAGCTTTCTTT. Translating gives CSAPPRGTEAFF.

Many counts were recorded for this clonotype. V gene TRBV4-2 combines with J gene TRBJ1-6; possible D gene TRBD1, 6 bases. This CDR3 has 17 amino acids. Trimming took 0 bases from V and 1 from J, leaving 10 bases between them. Germline CDR1 is LGHNA and CDR2 is YNFKEQ. In nucleotides, the CDR3 is TGTGCCAGCAGCCAAGAGGCCGGGACATCCTATAATTCACCCCTCCACTTT. Its protein is CASSQEAGTSYNSPLHF.

The chain employs TRBV5-1 and TRBJ2-2; TRBD2 aligns across 9 bases. In germline, CDR1 is SGHRS, CDR2 YFSETQ. The junction had 8 bases not matched to a gene; V was cut back by 2 bases and J by 6 bases. This CDR3 spans 16 amino acids. Here the CDR3 reads CASSFVPSGASGELFF. The CDR3 DNA reads TGCGCCAGCAGCTTCGTTCCTAGCGGGGCTTCCGGGGAGCTGTTTTTT.

This clonotype was counted many times. J is TRBJ2-1 and V is TRBV7-2; D gene unclear. This CDR3 is 16 amino acids long. Germline CDR1 is SGHTA and CDR2 is FQGNSA. The V end lost 1 base, the J end lost 9 bases, and 19 bases lay between the germline ends. The CDR3 nucleotides read TGTGCCAGCAGCTTAGTTGTCAGTGAAAAATCGATTGAGCAGTTCTTC. It codes for CASSLVVSEKSIEQFF.

CDR3: CASRGRRGSYEQYF. CDR3 DNA: TGTGCCAGCAGGGGAAGGCGGGGGTCCTACGAGCAGTACTTC. The chain joins TRBV6-2 or TRBV6-3 to TRBJ2-7; the match to TRBD2 covers 7 bases. V dropped 6 bases and J dropped 1; count of bases not matched to a gene: 6. CDR1 and CDR2 from the germline V gene are MNHEY and SVGEGT. The CDR3 spans 14 residues.

The rearrangement joins TRBV29-1 to TRBJ2-1, with 9 bases lining up with TRBD1. This CDR3 contains 15 residues. Germline CDR1 and CDR2: SQVTM and ANQGSEA. J was trimmed by 6 bases and V by 5 bases; bases with no gene match: 11. The CDR3 is CSVIARTGVRNEQFF. CDR3 in DNA: TGCAGCGTTATCGCTAGGACAGGGGTTCGCAATGAGCAGTTCTTC.

This chain uses TRBV7-8 with TRBJ2-1, with 7 bases matching TRBD2. Germline CDR1 SGHVS, CDR2 FQNEAQ. Unmatched junction bases numbered 4, after V lost 2 bases and J lost 3 bases. The CDR3 contains 15 residues. CDR3 nucleotide sequence: TGTGCCAGCAGCTTACAGGCTAGCGGCTACAATGAGCAGTTCTTC. Its translation is CASSLQASGYNEQFF. Combining the CDR3 with reference TRBV7-8 and TRBJ2-1 gives the whole variable domain GAGVSQSPRYKVAKRGQDVALRCDPISGHVSLFWYQQALGQGPEFLTYFQNEAQLDKSGLPSDRFFAERPEGSVSTLKIQRTQQEDSAVYLCASSLQASGYNEQFFGPGTRLTVL.

This clonotype came up a few times. The CDR3 sequence: CASGAGVGQETQYF. CDR3 nucleotide sequence: TGTGCCAGTGGAGCGGGGGTAGGACAGGAGACCCAGTACTTC. V is TRBV6-1 and J is TRBJ2-5; 8 bases fit TRBD2. This CDR3 has 14 residues. The V gene end was trimmed by 9 bases and the J gene end by 5 bases; junction bases not matched to a gene: 11. CDR1 MNHNS and CDR2 SASEGT come from the germline V gene.

The chain has TRBV2 and TRBJ2-1; a weak D match, TRBD1 (6 bases). The CDR3 covers 11 residues. CDR1 and CDR2 (germline): SNHLY, FYNNEI. Trimming left V 6 bases short and J 7 bases short, with 7 bases between. This CDR3 reads CASRQGNEQFF. CDR3 coding DNA: TGTGCCAGCAGACAGGGTAATGAGCAGTTCTTC.

The V call is TRBV20-1, the J call TRBJ1-2; D is undetermined. Trimming took off 6 bases at V and 2 bases at J, with 7 bases between the two ends. The CDR3 is made up of 11 amino acids. Germline assignment: CDR1 DFQATT and CDR2 SNEGSKA (reference sequence). The CDR3 spells CSAIVNYGYTF. DNA of the CDR3: TGCAGTGCCATAGTAAACTATGGCTACACCTTC.

This clonotype occurred a few times. This chain joins TRBV7-8 and TRBJ1-1; D is uncertain. Germline loops: CDR1 SGHVS, CDR2 FQNEAQ. This CDR3 is 14 amino acids long. V gave up 5 bases and J gave up 0 bases, with 10 bases separating them. The CDR3 reads CASSPFTVNTEAFF. CDR3 DNA: TGTGCCAGCAGCCCCTTTACAGTGAACACTGAAGCTTTCTTT.

The genes are TRBV5-1 and TRBJ2-5; perhaps TRBD2 as D (7 bases). Trimming took 5 bases from V and 0 from J, leaving 11 bases between them. Germline CDR1 SGHRS, CDR2 YFSETQ. This CDR3 is built from 14 residues. The CDR3 DNA is TGCGCCAGCAGTGCGGGGGCCAACCAAGAGACCCAGTACTTC. This translates into CASSAGANQETQYF.